The 3 T cell receptor beta chains below come from one sample, sequenced in a study of low-dose radiotherapy and immunotherapy resistance in tumors. Time point denoted: before trial treatment. TRAV- and TRBV-specific primers primed first-strand cDNA, covering alpha and beta chains. TCR amplification ran approximately 20 PCR cycles using constant-region and V-primer adapter primers. TCRdb passed the reads through MiXCR, listing each CDR3 protein once. The table has roughly 76,000 distinct CDR3 sequences, approximately 20% seen once. Sequenced material: PBMCs, taken before treatment. The receptors shown here come from a male donor with prostate cancer.

This clonotype was counted ten times or more. The gene calls are TRBV2 and TRBJ2-2; D uncertain. Trimming cost V 3 bases and J 2 bases, with 7 bases left between them. Germline V gene sequence: CDR1 SNHLY, CDR2 FYNNEI. The CDR3 runs 14 residues. CDR3 DNA sequence: TGTGCCAGCAGTGACTCCTTTAACACCGGGGAGCTGTTTTTT. As protein: CASSDSFNTGELFF.

This clonotype was found many times. The CDR3 DNA sequence: TGTGCCAGCAGACCACAGGGGGCTTATAGCAATCAGCCCCAGCATTTT. This encodes CASRPQGAYSNQPQHF. V and J are TRBV6-5 and TRBJ1-5; the match to TRBD1 covers 9 bases. The CDR3 has 16 residues. From germline, CDR1 is MNHEY and CDR2 SVGAGI. V gave up 6 bases and J gave up 0 bases; unmatched junction bases: 6.

In this sample, this clonotype turned up many times. The rearrangement joins TRBV5-6 to TRBJ2-1; 12 nucleotides line up with TRBD2. Germline-derived CDR1 and CDR2 are SGHDT and YYEEEE. J gave up 15 bases and V 4 bases, and 14 bases lay outside the gene matches. The CDR3 spans 15 residues. CDR3 loop: CASSGGLAGREDPFF. In DNA, the CDR3 is TGTGCCAGCAGCGGGGGACTAGCGGGCCGGGAAGACCCGTTCTTC.